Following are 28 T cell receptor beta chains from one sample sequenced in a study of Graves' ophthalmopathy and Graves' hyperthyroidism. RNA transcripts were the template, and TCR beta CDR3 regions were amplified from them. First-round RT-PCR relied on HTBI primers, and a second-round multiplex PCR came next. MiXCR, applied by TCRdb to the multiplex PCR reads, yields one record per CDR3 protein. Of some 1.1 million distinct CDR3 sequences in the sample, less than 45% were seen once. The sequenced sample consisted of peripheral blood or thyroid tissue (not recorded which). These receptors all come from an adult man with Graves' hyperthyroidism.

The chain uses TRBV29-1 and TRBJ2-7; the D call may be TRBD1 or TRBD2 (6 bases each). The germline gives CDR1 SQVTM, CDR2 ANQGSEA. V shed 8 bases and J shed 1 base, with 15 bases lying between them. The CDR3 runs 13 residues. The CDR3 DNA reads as TGCAGCTTTGGCCGAGGGGGGTCCTACGAGCAGTACTTC. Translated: CSFGRGGSYEQYF.

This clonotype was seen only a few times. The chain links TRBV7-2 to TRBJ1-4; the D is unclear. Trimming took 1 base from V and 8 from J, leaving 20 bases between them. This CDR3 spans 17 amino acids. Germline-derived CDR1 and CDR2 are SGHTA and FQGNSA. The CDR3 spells CASSLGPNIEFKEKLFF. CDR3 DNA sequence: TGTGCCAGCAGCTTAGGCCCGAACATCGAATTTAAAGAAAAACTGTTTTTT.

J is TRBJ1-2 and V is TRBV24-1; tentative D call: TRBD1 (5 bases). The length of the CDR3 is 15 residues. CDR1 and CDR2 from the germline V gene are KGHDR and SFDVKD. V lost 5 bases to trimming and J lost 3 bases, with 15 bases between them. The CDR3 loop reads CATSAQTEGYYGYTF. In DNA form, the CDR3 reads TGTGCCACCAGTGCACAGACAGAAGGATACTATGGCTACACCTTC.

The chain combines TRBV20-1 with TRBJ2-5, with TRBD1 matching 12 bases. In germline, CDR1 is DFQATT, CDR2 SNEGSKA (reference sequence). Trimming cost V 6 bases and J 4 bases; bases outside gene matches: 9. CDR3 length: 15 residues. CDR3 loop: CSARGGQGAGETQYF. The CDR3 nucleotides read TGCAGTGCCCGAGGGGGACAGGGGGCTGGAGAGACCCAGTACTTC.

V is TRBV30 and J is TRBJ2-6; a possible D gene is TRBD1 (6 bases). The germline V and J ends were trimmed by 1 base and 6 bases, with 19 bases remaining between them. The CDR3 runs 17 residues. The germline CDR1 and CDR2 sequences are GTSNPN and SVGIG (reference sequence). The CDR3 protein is CAWSGDIGARVANVLTF. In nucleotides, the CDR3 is TGTGCCTGGAGTGGGGACATTGGGGCTCGAGTGGCCAACGTCCTGACTTTC.

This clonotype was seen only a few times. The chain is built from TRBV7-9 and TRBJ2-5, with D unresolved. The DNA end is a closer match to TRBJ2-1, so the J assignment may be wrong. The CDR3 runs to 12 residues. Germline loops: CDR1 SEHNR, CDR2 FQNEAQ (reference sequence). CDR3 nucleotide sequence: TGTGCCAGCAGCTTAGGAGTGGATGAGCAGTTCTTC. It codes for CASSLGVDEQFF.

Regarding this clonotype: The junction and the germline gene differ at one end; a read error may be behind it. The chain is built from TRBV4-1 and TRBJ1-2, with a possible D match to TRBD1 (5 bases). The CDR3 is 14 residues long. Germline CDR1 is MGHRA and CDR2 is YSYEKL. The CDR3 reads CASIPGPPGYGYTF. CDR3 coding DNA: TGTGCCAGCATACCAGGGCCCCCCGGCTATGGCTACACCTTC.

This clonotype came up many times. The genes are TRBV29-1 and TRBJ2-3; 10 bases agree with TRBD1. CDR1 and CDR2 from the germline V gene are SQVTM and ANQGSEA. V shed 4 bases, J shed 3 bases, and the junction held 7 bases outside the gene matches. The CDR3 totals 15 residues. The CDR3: CSVAPGQGFTDTQYF. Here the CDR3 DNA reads TGCAGCGTTGCCCCGGGACAGGGGTTTACAGATACGCAGTATTTT.

The CDR3 sequence is CASSLVQGAFGGYTF. The CDR3 DNA reads TGTGCCAGCAGCTTAGTACAGGGGGCTTTTGGCGGCTACACCTTC. The chain links TRBV7-9 to TRBJ1-2; 9 positions match TRBD1. CDR3 length: 15 amino acids. The germline CDR1 and CDR2 sequences are SEHNR and FQNEAQ (reference sequence). V was pared by 1 base and J by 8 bases, with 8 bases of the junction left unmatched.

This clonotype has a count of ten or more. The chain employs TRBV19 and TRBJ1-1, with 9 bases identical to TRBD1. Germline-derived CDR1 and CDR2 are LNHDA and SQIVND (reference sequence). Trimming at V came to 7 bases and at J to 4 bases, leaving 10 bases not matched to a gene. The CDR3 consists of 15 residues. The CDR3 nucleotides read TGTGCCAGTATACACAGGGGGCTAGACTCCACTGAAGCTTTCTTT. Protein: CASIHRGLDSTEAFF.

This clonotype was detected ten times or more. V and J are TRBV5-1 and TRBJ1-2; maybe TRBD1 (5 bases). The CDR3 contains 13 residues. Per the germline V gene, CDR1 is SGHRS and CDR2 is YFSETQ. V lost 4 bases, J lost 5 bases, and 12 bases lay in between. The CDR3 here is CASSTGHQYGYTF. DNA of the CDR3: TGCGCCAGCAGCACCGGACACCAATATGGCTACACCTTC.

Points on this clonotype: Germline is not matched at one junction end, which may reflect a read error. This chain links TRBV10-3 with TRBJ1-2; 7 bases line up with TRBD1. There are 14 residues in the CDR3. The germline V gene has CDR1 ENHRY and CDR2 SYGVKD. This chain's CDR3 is CASSPTGYLYDHTF. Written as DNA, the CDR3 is TGTGCCAGCAGTCCGACAGGGTACCTCTATGACCACACCTTC.

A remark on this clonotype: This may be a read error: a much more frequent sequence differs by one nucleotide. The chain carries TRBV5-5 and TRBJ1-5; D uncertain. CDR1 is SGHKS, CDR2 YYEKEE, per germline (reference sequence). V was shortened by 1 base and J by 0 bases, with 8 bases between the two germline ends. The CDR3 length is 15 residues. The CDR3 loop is CASSLKGLSNQPQHF. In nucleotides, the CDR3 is TGTGCCAGCAGCTTGAAAGGCCTTAGCAATCAGCCCCAGCATTTT.

CDR3 sequence: CASSFGRPQHTQYF. DNA of the CDR3: TGTGCCAGCAGTTTCGGACGCCCACAGCATACGCAGTATTTT. The chain links TRBV12-3 or TRBV12-4 to TRBJ2-3, with D hard to call. Trimming left V 3 bases short and J 7 bases short, with 14 bases between. The CDR3 is 14 amino acids.

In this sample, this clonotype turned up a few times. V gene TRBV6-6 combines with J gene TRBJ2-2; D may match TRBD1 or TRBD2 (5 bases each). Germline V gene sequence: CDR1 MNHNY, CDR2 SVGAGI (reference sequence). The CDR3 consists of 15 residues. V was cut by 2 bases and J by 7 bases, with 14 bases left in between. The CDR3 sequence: CASSYLGTTLGELFF. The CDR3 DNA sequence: TGTGCCAGCAGTTACCTCGGGACCACCCTCGGGGAGCTGTTTTTT.

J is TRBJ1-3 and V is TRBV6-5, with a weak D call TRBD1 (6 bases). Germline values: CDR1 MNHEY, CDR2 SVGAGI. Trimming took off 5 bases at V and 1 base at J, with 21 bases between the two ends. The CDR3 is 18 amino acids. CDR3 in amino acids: CASSLQPPGAVSGNTIYF. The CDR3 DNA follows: TGTGCCAGCAGTCTTCAGCCGCCAGGGGCCGTATCTGGAAACACCATATATTTT.

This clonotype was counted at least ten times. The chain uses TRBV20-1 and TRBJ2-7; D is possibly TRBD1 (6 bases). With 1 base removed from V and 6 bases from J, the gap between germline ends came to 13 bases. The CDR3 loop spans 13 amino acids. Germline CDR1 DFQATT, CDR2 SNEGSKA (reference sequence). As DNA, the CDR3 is TGCAGTGCTAGAGTATCCGTCAGGGGCGAGCAGTACTTC. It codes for CSARVSVRGEQYF.

This CDR3 reads CASRIPGGTVEQYF. As DNA, the CDR3 is TGTGCCAGCAGAATTCCAGGGGGTACGGTCGAGCAGTACTTC. The genes are TRBV11-2 and TRBJ2-7; TRBD1 matches 7 bases. The V segment lost 6 bases and the J segment 6 bases; nucleotides outside the gene matches: 11. The CDR3 has 14 amino acids. CDR1 SGHAT and CDR2 FQNNGV come from the germline V gene.

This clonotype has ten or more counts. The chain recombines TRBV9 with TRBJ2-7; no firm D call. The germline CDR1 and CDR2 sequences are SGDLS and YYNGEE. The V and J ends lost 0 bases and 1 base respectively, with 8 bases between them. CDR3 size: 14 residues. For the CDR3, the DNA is TGTGCCAGCAGCGTAGCCGGGCAGTCCTACGAGCAGTACTTC. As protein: CASSVAGQSYEQYF. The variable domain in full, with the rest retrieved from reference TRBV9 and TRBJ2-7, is DSGVTQTPKHLITATGQRVTLRCSPRSGDLSVYWYQQSLDQGLQFLIQYYNGEERAKGNILERFSAQQFPDLHSELNLSSLELGDSALYFCASSVAGQSYEQYFGPGTRLTVT.

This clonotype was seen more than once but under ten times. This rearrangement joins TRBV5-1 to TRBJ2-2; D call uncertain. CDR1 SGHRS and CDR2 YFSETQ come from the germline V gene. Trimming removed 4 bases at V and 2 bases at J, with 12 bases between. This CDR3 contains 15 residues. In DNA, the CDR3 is TGCGCCAGCAGCCAAGACGCCAGTAACACCGGGGAGCTGTTTTTT. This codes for CASSQDASNTGELFF.

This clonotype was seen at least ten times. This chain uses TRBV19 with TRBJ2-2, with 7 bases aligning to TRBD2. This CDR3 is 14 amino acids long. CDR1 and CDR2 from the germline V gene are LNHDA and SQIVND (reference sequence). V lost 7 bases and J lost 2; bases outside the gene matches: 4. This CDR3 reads CASTVAGNTGELFF. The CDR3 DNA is TGTGCCAGTACTGTAGCGGGTAACACCGGGGAGCTGTTTTTT.

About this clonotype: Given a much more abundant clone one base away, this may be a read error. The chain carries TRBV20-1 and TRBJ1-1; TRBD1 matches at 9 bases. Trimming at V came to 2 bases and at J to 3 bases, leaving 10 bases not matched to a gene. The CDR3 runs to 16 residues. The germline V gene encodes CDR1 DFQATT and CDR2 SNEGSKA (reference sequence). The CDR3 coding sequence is TGCAGTGCTAGACTTACCCGGGACAGGGCATACACTGAAGCTTTCTTT. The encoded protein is CSARLTRDRAYTEAFF.

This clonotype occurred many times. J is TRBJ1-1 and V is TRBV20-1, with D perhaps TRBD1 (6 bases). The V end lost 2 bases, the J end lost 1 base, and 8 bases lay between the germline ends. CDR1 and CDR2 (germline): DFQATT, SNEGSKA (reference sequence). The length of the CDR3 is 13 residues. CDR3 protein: CSARRQANTEAFF. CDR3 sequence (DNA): TGCAGTGCTAGAAGACAGGCGAACACTGAAGCTTTCTTT.

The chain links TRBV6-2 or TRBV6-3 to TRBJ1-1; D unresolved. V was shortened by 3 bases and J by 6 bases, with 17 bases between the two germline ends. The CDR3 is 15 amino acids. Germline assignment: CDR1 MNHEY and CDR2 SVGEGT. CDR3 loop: CASSYSLVVSAEAFF. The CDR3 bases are TGTGCCAGCAGTTATTCTCTAGTGGTGTCGGCTGAAGCTTTCTTT.

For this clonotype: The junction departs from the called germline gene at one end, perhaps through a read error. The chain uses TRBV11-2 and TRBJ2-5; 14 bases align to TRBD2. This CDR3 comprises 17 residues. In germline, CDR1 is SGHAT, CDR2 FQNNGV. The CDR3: CTSSSGLAGGVQETQYF. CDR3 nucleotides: TGTACCAGCAGCTCCGGACTAGCGGGGGGTGTTCAAGAGACTCAGTACTTC.

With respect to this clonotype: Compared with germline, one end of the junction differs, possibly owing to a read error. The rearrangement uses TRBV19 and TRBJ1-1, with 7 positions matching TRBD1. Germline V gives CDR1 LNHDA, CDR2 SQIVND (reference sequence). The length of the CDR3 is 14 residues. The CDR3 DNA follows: TGTGCCAGCAGTAGAAGGGGGCTGGATACTGAAGCTTTCTTT. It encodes CASSRRGLDTEAFF.

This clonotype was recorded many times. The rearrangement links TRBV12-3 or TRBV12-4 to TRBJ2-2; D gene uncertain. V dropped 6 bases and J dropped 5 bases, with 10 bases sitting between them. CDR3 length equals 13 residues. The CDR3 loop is CASRERRTGELFF. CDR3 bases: TGTGCCAGCAGGGAGAGGCGAACCGGGGAGCTGTTTTTT.

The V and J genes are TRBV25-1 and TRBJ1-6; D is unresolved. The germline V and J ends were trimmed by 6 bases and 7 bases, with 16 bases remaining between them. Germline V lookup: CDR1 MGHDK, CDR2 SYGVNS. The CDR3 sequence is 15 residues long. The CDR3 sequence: CASSEGLGRNSPLHF. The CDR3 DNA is TGTGCCAGCAGCGAAGGATTGGGCCGCAATTCACCCCTCCACTTT.